This T cell receptor (beta chain) is drawn from a study of blood T cell repertoires in COVID-19. Study at large: There were acute and convalescent COVID-19 samples, and they came from the United States, Italy and Spain. Sources were T cells, B-cell-depleted T cells, or PBMCs; the material itself was cDNA or gDNA.

Authors' data handling: Cell counts per sample came from amplifying reference gene primers. The method was immunoSEQ multiplex PCR; TCRdb's version includes in-frame clones alone and lacks a portion of them. V and J calls and clone size follow that table, whereas D and trimming were derived from the DNA. The sample has approximately 220,000 clones, about 86% seen once. V dropped 8 bases and J dropped 6; count of bases not matched to a gene: 8. The CDR3 loop spans 14 amino acids. CDR1 is SNHLY and CDR2 is FYNNEI in the germline V gene. The sequenced sample was peripheral blood. This TCR was recovered from a man in his 60s who had recovered from COVID-19. The rearrangement links TRBV2 to TRBJ2-7, with 12 bases identical to TRBD1. CDR3 DNA sequence: TGTGCCAGCTTCAAGGGGACAGGGGGCAGCGAGCAGTACTTC. Amino acid sequence: CASFKGTGGSEQYF.